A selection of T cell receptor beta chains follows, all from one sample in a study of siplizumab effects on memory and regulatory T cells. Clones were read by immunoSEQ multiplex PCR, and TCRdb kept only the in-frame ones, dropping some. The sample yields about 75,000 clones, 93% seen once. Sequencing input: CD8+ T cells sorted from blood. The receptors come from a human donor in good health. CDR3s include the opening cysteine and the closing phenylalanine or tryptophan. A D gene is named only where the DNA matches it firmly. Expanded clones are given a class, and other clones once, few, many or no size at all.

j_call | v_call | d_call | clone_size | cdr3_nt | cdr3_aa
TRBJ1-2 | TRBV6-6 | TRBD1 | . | TGTGCCAGCAGTTATGTAGGACAGGGAAGGAGTGGCTACACCTTC | CASSYVGQGRSGYTF
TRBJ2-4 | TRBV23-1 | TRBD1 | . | TGCGCCAGCAGTTCAGGGGGTCGCGCCAAAAACATTCAGTACTTC | CASSSGGRAKNIQYF
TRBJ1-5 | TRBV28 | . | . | TGTGCCAGCAGTTTCGCCGGGCTGGAACAGCCCCAGCATTTT | CASSFAGLEQPQHF
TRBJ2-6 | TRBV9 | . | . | TGTGCCAGCAGCGTAGCCCCTGGGGCCAACGTCCTGACTTTC | CASSVAPGANVLTF
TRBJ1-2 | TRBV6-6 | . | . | TGTGCCAGCAGTTATGGGGACAACTATGGCTACACCTTC | CASSYGDNYGYTF
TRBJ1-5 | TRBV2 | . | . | TGTGCCACGGCCAATCAGCCCCAGCATTTT | CATANQPQHF
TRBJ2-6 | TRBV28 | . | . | TGTGCCAGCAGTTTCCGGGGGCCTGGGGCCAACGTCCTGACTTTC | CASSFRGPGANVLTF
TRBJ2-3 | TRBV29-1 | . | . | TGCAGCGCTAACGAACCGGGCGCAAAAGATACGCAGTATTTT | CSANEPGAKDTQYF
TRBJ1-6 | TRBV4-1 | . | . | TGCGCCAGCAGCCAGGGTGCGGGGGGCTGGAGTTCACCCCTCCACTTT | CASSQGAGGWSSPLHF
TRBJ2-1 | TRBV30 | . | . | TGTGCCTGGAGTGTACTTCGGGACAATGAGCAGTTCTTC | CAWSVLRDNEQFF
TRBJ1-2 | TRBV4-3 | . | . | TGCGCCAGCAGCCAAGAACGGGCAAATTTCGCTGGCTATGGCTACACCTTC | CASSQERANFAGYGYTF
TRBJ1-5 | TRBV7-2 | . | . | TGTGCCAGCAGCTTAATTCGACAGTACAATCAGCCCCAGCATTTT | CASSLIRQYNQPQHF
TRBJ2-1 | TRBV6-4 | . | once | TGTGCCAGCAGTGATGACAGGACACTCTACAATGAGCAGTTCTTC | CASSDDRTLYNEQFF
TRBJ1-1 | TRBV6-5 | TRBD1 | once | TGTGCCAGCAGCCTGACAGGGGCCGTTGAAGCTTTCTTT | CASSLTGAVEAFF
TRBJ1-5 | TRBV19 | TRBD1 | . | TGTGCCAGTAGTATAGGGGACAGGGGGTACAATCAGCCCCAGCATTTT | CASSIGDRGYNQPQHF
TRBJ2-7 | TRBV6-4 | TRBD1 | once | TGTGCCAGCAGCAACCACTCGGGGACAGGGATCGAGCAGTACTTC | CASSNHSGTGIEQYF
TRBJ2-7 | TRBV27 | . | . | TGTGCCAGCAGTTTAAGCACCGCTACCTACGAGCAGTACTTC | CASSLSTATYEQYF
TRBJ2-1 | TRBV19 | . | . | TGTGCCAGTAGTATCGGGGGCAATGAGCAGTTCTTC | CASSIGGNEQFF
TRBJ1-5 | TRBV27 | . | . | TGTGCCAGCAGTTTGTCTCGGGGGAACCCCCAGCATTTT | CASSLSRGNPQHF
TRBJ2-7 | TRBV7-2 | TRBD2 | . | TGTGCCAGCAGCTTATCCGCGGGGGCCTACGAGCAGTACTTC | CASSLSAGAYEQYF
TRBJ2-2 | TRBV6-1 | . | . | TGTGCCAGCAGTGCGGGACCCCGCGGAGGCATGGGGGAGCTGTTTTTT | CASSAGPRGGMGELFF
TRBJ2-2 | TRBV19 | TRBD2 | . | TGTGCCAGTCATACTAGCGGGGTGGTCGGGGAGCTGTTTTTT | CASHTSGVVGELFF
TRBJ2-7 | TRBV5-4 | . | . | TGTGCCAGCAGCTTGGGAGGGGTGGAGCACGAGCAGTACTTC | CASSLGGVEHEQYF
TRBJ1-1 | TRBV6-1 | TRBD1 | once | TGTGCCAGCATCTCCGGGACAGAGGGAACTGAAGCTTTCTTT | CASISGTEGTEAFF
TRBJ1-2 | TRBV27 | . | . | TGTGCCAGCAGTATAACAGGGTCCATCTATGGCTACACCTTC | CASSITGSIYGYTF
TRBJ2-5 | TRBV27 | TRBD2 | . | TGTGCCAGCAGTCCCTCGGGACTAGCGGGGGTAGAGACCCAGTACTTC | CASSPSGLAGVETQYF
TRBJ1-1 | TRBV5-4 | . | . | TGTGCCAGCAGCTTCCAGGGGAGCATCGGTGAAGCTTTCTTT | CASSFQGSIGEAFF
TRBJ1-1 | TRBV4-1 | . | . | TGCGCCAGCAGCCAAGGGATGAACACTGAAGCTTTCTTT | CASSQGMNTEAFF
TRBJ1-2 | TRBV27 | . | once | TGTGCCAGCAGTTTAAGGCCTATTAACCTATATGGCTACACCTTC | CASSLRPINLYGYTF
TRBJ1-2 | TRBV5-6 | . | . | TGTGCCAGCAGCGCCGGGACCTCTTATGGCTACACCTTC | CASSAGTSYGYTF
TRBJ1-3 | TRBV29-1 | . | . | TGCAGCGTTGTGATTTCAGGGAACACCATATATTTT | CSVVISGNTIYF
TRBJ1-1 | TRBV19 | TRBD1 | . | TGTGCCAGTAGTATAGAGGGCAGGGGGGGCACTGAAGCTTTCTTT | CASSIEGRGGTEAFF
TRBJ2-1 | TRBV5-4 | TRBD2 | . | TGTGCCAGCAGCGAGGGGCCTCTAGCGGGGGGTAACTACAATGAGCAGTTCTTC | CASSEGPLAGGNYNEQFF
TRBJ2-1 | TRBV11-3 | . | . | TGTGCCAGCAGCACCGGGACCTTCAATGAGCAGTTCTTC | CASSTGTFNEQFF
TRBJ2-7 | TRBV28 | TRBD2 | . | TGTGCCAGCAGTGTGCGGACTAGCGTCGGAGAGCAGTACTTC | CASSVRTSVGEQYF
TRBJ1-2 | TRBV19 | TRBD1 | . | TGTGCCAGTAGCAAGGAAAGGGACAGCTATGGCTACACCTTC | CASSKERDSYGYTF
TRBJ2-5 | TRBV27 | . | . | TGTGCCAGCAGTTTTAGTGTGGGAAGGGTCCAAGAGACCCAGTACTTC | CASSFSVGRVQETQYF
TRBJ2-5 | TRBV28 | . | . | TGTGCCAGCAGTCCACAGGGCTTCCAAGAGACCCAGTACTTC | CASSPQGFQETQYF
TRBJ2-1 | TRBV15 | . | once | TGTGCCACCAGCAGCACCGGGACCTGGGGGTTCTTC | CATSSTGTWGFF
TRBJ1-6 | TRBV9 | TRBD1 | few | TGTGCCAGCAGCCAGGGGGGCTCACCCCTCCACTTT | CASSQGGSPLHF
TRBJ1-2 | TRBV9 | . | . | TGTGCCAGCAGCGTAGCCCCAGGCGGCACCTATGGCTACACCTTC | CASSVAPGGTYGYTF
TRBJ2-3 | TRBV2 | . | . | TGTGCCAGCTCCGGCAGCACTAGAGTCCCAGATACGCAGTATTTT | CASSGSTRVPDTQYF
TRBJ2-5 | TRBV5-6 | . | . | TGTGCCAGCAGCTTGTTCGATTCGGTGGCAGGGGGGGACCAAGAGACCCAGTACTTC | CASSLFDSVAGGDQETQYF
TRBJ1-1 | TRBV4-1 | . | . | TGCGCCAGCAGCCGAAGTGGGTCGGGGAGCACTGAAGCTTTCTTT | CASSRSGSGSTEAFF
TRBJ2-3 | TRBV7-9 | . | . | TGTGCCAGCAGCCCCCCATCAGATACGCAGTATTTT | CASSPPSDTQYF
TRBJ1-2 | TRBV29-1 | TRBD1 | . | TGCAGCGTCCGGGACAGAGATAACTATGGCTACACCTTC | CSVRDRDNYGYTF
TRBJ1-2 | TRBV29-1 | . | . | TGCAGCGTTGACTCGGGACCGGAGGGCTATGGCTACACCTTC | CSVDSGPEGYGYTF
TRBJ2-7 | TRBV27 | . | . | TGTGCCAGCAGCTTGGGGGGCACCCAATACTACGAGCAGTACTTC | CASSLGGTQYYEQYF
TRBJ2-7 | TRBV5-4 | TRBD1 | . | TGTGCCAGCAGCTTGGCCTCAGGGGGAGAAGGCTACGAGCAGTACTTC | CASSLASGGEGYEQYF
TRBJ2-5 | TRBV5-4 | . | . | TGTGCCAGCAGCTCCGGTTTACCGGGATCTGTACTGGGGGAGACCCAGTACTTC | CASSSGLPGSVLGETQYF
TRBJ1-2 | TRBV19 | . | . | TGTGCCAGTAGTATTTTTTTGGGGGTAGGGCACGTCGACTATGGCTACACCTTC | CASSIFLGVGHVDYGYTF
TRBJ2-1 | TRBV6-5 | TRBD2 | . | TGTGCCAGCAGTTACTGGACTAGCGGGGGTGGTGAGCAGTTCTTC | CASSYWTSGGGEQFF
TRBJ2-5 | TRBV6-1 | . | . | TGTGCCAGCAGTGAGGAGGGTCAAGAGACCCAGTACTTC | CASSEEGQETQYF